The present TCR beta chain was sequenced within a study of response to subunit inactivated influenza vaccine. Notes on the study in general: There was a suggestion from the authors that each seasonal influenza vaccination recruits few new T cells.

MiXCR was run by TCRdb on the RT-PCR reads, yielding one entry per CDR3 protein. The repertoire holds 200,000 to 300,000 distinct CDR3 sequences, roughly an eighth seen once, with 7.8% in the top ten. This clonotype showed up many times. Antigen specificity is unknown. This CDR3 has 13 residues. Germline-derived CDR1 and CDR2 are SQVTM and ANQGSEA. V gave up 6 bases and J gave up 3 bases, with 11 bases separating them. The material was non-naive T cells sorted from PBMCs, obtained less than 15 days before vaccination. This receptor was taken from a man aged 45-65 years who received an inactivated influenza vaccine. The chain links TRBV29-1 to TRBJ2-2; no clear D gene. The CDR3 is CSVCYSHTGELFF. DNA of the CDR3: TGCAGCGTCTGTTACAGCCACACCGGGGAGCTGTTTTTT.